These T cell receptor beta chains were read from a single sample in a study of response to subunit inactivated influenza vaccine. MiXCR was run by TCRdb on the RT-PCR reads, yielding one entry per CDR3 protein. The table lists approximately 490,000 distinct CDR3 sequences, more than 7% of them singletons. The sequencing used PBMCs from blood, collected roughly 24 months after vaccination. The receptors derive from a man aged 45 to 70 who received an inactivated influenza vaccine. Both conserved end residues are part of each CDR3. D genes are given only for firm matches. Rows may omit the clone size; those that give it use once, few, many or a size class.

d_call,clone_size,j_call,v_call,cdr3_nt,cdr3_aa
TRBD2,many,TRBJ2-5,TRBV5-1,TGCGCCAGCAGCTCCGCCCAGGGAGGGGAGACCCAGTACTTC,CASSSAQGGETQYF
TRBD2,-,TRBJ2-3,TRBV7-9,TGTGCCAGCAGCCCCACCTCTAGCGGAGACACAGATACGCAGTATTTT,CASSPTSSGDTDTQYF
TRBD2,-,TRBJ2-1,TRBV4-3,TGCGCCAGCAGCGCCCCCGGGACTAGACTCGTTGGGCAGTTCTTC,CASSAPGTRLVGQFF
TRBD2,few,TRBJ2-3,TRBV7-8,TGTGCCAGCAGCAAGTACAGCGGGGAGATCACAGATACGCAGTATTTT,CASSKYSGEITDTQYF
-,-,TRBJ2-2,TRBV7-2,TGTGCCAGCAGCCCCCGACTGGCCTTAGGGGCCGGGGAGCTGTTTTTT,CASSPRLALGAGELFF
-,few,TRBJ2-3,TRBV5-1,TGCGCCAGCAGCAACGAAGGGAGGGGGCTCACAGATACGCAGTATTTT,CASSNEGRGLTDTQYF
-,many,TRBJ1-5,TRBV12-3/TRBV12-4,TGTGCCAGCAAAGGGTCCAATCAGCCCCAGCATTTT,CASKGSNQPQHF
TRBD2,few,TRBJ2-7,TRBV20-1,TGCTGTGCTAGATCTACGACTAGCGGGGGCTCCTACGAGCAGTACTTC,CCARSTTSGGSYEQYF
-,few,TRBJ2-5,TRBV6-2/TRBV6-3,TGTGCCAGCAGTTACTTGTGGCAGAACCAAGAGACCCAGTACTTC,CASSYLWQNQETQYF
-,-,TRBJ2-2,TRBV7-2,TGTGCCAGCAGCTTAGCGGCCTCCAACACCGGGGAGCTGTTTTTT,CASSLAASNTGELFF
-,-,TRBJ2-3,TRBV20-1,TGCAGTGCTAGAACCTCGGCCACAGATACGCAGTATTTT,CSARTSATDTQYF
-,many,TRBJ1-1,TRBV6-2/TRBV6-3,TGTGCCAGCAGTTACTCGACAGGAACTGAAGCTTTCTTT,CASSYSTGTEAFF
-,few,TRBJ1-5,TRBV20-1,TGCAGTGCTAGAGCCCAGGACTATAGCAATCAGCCCCAGCATTTT,CSARAQDYSNQPQHF
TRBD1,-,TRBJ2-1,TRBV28,TGTGCCAGCAGTTTTGAACAGGGGATCTACAATGAGCAGTTCTTC,CASSFEQGIYNEQFF
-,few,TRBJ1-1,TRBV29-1,TGCAGCGTTACCCGGGCTATGAACACTGAAGCTTTCTTT,CSVTRAMNTEAFF
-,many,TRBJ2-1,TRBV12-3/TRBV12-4,TGTGCCAGCAGTTTAGGCGGATATGAGCAGTTCTTC,CASSLGGYEQFF
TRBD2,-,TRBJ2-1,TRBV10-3,TGTGCCATCAGGGAAGCGGGAGGGCCCTACAATGAGCAGTTCTTC,CAIREAGGPYNEQFF
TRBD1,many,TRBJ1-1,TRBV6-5,TGTGCCAGCAGTTACTCAAAGAGACAGGGGGCGAAAGTTTTCTTT,CASSYSKRQGAKVFF
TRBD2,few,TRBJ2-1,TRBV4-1,TGCGCCAGCAGCCAAGACATTACTAGCGGGAGTGGTGAGCAGTTCTTC,CASSQDITSGSGEQFF
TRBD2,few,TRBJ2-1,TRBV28,TGTGCCAGCTGTCACCGGTCAAGCGGGAGGGCCTATGAGCAGTTCTTC,CASCHRSSGRAYEQFF
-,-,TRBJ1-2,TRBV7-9,TGTGCCAGCAGCTTTACAGGGAAGGGCTACACCTTC,CASSFTGKGYTF
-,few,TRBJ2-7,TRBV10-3,TGTGCCATCAGTGAGACCCGCGAGCAGTACTTC,CAISETREQYF
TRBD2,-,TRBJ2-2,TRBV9,TGTGCCAGCAGCGTAGCGGGGGGGCAGGACACCGGGGAGCTGTTTTTT,CASSVAGGQDTGELFF
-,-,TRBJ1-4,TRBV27,TGTGCCAGCAGCCCGCGACAGGCCAGGGGTGAAAAACTGTTTTTT,CASSPRQARGEKLFF
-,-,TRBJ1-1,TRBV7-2,TGTGCCAGCAGCCGCAGGACATTACAGAACACTGAAGCTTTCTTT,CASSRRTLQNTEAFF
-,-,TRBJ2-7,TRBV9,TGTGCCAGCAGCACCCTACCAGGGTACGAGCAGTACTTC,CASSTLPGYEQYF
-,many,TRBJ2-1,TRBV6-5,TGTGCCAGCAGTTTGACAGGGAGGAATGAGCAGTTCTTC,CASSLTGRNEQFF
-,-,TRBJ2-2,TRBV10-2,TGCGCCACCTGGGATCCGATCGGGGAGCTGTTTTTT,CATWDPIGELFF
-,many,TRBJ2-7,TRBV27,TGTGCCAGCAGTCAACGACCGAGGGGGGACTACGAGCAGTACTTC,CASSQRPRGDYEQYF
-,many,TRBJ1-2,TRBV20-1,TGCAGTGAACAGTCCAAACGCGGCTACACCTTC,CSEQSKRGYTF
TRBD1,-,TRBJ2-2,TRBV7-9,TGTGCCAGCAGCTTATTCCAGGGGGTCGTCACCGGGGAGCTGTTTTTT,CASSLFQGVVTGELFF
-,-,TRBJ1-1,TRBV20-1,TGCAGTGCCAGGGCAGGGTACACTGAAGCTTTCTTT,CSARAGYTEAFF
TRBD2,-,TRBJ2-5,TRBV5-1,TGCGCCAGCAGCCCGCGGGGGGGTCGCCAAGAGACCCAGTACTTC,CASSPRGGRQETQYF
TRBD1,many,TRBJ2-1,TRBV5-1,TGCGCCAGCAGCTTGCGCCAGGGGGCTGGAAATGAGCAGTTCTTC,CASSLRQGAGNEQFF
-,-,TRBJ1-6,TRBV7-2,TGTGCCAGCAGCTTAGGCCAGGGGTTTTCACCCCTCCACTTT,CASSLGQGFSPLHF
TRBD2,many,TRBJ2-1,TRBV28,TGTGCCAGCAGTTCCACCGGGACTAGCGGGAGGGTTGAGCAGTTCTTC,CASSSTGTSGRVEQFF
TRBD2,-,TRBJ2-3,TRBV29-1,TGCAGCGCTGATGCCGGGACTAGCGGGAGGCCGTACACAGATACGCAGTATTTT,CSADAGTSGRPYTDTQYF
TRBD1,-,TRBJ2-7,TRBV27,TGTGCCAGCAGGACCACCGGGACAGGGCCTTACGAGCAGTACTTC,CASRTTGTGPYEQYF
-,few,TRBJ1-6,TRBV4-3,TGCGCCAGCAGCCAAGAACTGACAGGCAGCGGTTCACCCCTCCACTTT,CASSQELTGSGSPLHF
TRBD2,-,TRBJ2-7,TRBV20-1,TGCAGTGCCACCTTGGGGGGGGGGTTCTCCTACGAGCAGTACTTC,CSATLGGGFSYEQYF
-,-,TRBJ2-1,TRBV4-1,TGCGCCAGCAGCCTTGAGGACAGCACGAATGAGCAGTTCTTC,CASSLEDSTNEQFF
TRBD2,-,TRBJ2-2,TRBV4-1,TGCGCCAGCAGCCAAGCAAGACTAGCGGGGGGAGACACCGGGGAGCTGTTTTTT,CASSQARLAGGDTGELFF
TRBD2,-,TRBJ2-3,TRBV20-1,TGCAGTGCTAGGACTTTGCGGGGGGGCCGAGTAAGAACAGATACGCAGTATTTT,CSARTLRGGRVRTDTQYF
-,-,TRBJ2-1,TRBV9,TGTGCCAGCAGCATAAGGGCAGAATACAATGAGCAGTTCTTC,CASSIRAEYNEQFF
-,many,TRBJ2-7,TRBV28,TGTGCCAGCAGTTTAAGGGGGAGGGCCCGCGAGCAGTACTTC,CASSLRGRAREQYF